This T cell receptor beta chain comes out of a study of T cell repertoires in cytomegalovirus infection. Study-wide background: Well-studied HLA-B-restricted epitopes and recently identified HLA-C-restricted epitopes of CMV were both used in the study. Public TCR beta signatures were indicative of both CMV infection and a matching HLA type. Broader study findings: CMV-specific TCR beta clonotypes restricted by HLA-C were the ones dominating the ex vivo response.

CDR3 length: 18 residues. Germline values: CDR1 LGHNA, CDR2 YNFKEQ. V was clipped by 0 bases and J by 5 bases; unmatched bases: 8. This clonotype was detected once. Its target is not known. TCRdb recomputed calls from the reads with MiXCR, one row per CDR3 protein. The table lists some 800,000 distinct CDR3 sequences, approximately 30% of them singletons. The chain combines TRBV4-2 with TRBJ2-2, with TRBD2 identical over 11 bases. This TCR was recovered from a human donor in good health (CMV status not recorded). Some clones in this sample may be carry-over from other donors' samples. Sample: cultured CD8+ T cells from PBMCs, taken from culture after CMV antigen stimulation. The CDR3 DNA sequence: TGTGCCAGCAGCCAAGATCCCCTAGCGGGGGGATGGACCGGGGAGCTGTTTTTT. Encoded protein: CASSQDPLAGGWTGELFF.